Included here is one TCR beta chain sequence, with context. This specimen comes from a study of T cell responses to AZD1222 COVID-19 vaccine. Method: immunoSEQ multiplex PCR; TCRdb's copy keeps in-frame clones and lacks some. This sample carries about 110,000 clones, 86% of them seen once, and the ten largest clones take about 3%. CDR1 is DFQATT and CDR2 is SNEGSKA in the germline V gene (reference sequence). Trimming removed 7 bases from V and 14 bases from J; junction bases left unmatched: 8. This CDR3 has 11 residues. The material was peripheral blood, obtained on day 0 of AZD1222 vaccination. This receptor was identified in an adult in good health. This chain links TRBV20-1 with TRBJ1-4, with 9 bases aligning to TRBD1. CDR3 sequence reads: CSVTDRGGLFF. In DNA form, the CDR3 reads TGCAGTGTTACGGACAGGGGAGGTCTGTTTTTT.